One and the same sample provided the 12 T cell receptor beta chains below, sequenced in a study of T cells after yellow fever vaccination. TCRdb reanalysed the 5' RACE reads using MiXCR and keeps one entry per CDR3 protein. The table lists 29,000 or so distinct CDR3 sequences, around 4.6% of them singletons. The sequencing here drew on CD8+ T cells sorted from PBMCs, taken 10 days after the yellow fever booster vaccination. These receptors were obtained from a young man who received the YFV17D yellow fever vaccine.

This clonotype was detected ten times or more. The genes are TRBV14 and TRBJ2-1; D might be TRBD1 or TRBD2, each matching 5 bases. The length of the CDR3 is 19 residues. The germline gives CDR1 SGHDN, CDR2 FVKESK. V was trimmed by 1 base and J by 2 bases, leaving 21 bases between them. CDR3 coding DNA: TGTGCCAGCAGCCAAGGTGGACCCCGGGGCCGAAAGCCCTACAATGAGCAGTTCTTC. It yields the protein CASSQGGPRGRKPYNEQFF.

This clonotype was found many times. This rearrangement joins TRBV5-1 to TRBJ2-1; D is undetermined. V was trimmed by 0 bases and J by 4 bases, leaving 5 bases between them. This CDR3 region has 13 residues. Germline-derived CDR1 and CDR2 are SGHRS and YFSETQ. The CDR3 sequence is CASSLGQYNEQFF. CDR3 nucleotides: TGCGCCAGCAGCTTGGGCCAATACAATGAGCAGTTCTTC.

This clonotype was seen many times. The chain recombines TRBV5-4 with TRBJ2-1; D is ambiguous. The germline V and J ends were trimmed by 0 bases and 9 bases, with 4 bases remaining between them. The germline CDR1 and CDR2 sequences are SGHNT and YYREEE (reference sequence). The CDR3 spans 11 residues. The CDR3 region is CASSLGPEQFF. For the CDR3, the DNA is TGTGCCAGCAGCTTGGGCCCTGAGCAGTTCTTC.

This clonotype came up many times. V is TRBV20-1 and J is TRBJ2-7; 8 nucleotides match TRBD1. V shed 5 bases and J 7 bases; nucleotides not matched to a gene: 10. Germline V gives CDR1 DFQATT, CDR2 SNEGSKA (reference sequence). This CDR3 is 13 amino acids long. CDR3 bases: TGCAGTGCTTTAGGACAGGGCCTACGGGAGCAGTACTTC. It encodes CSALGQGLREQYF.

This clonotype was detected many times. The V gene is TRBV7-6, the J gene TRBJ2-1, with 10 bases that match TRBD2. After removal of 3 bases from V and 7 bases from J, the junction contained 6 bases not matched to a gene. From germline, CDR1 is SGHVS and CDR2 FNYEAQ. The CDR3 runs to 15 residues. CDR3 loop: CASSFQAGGGNEQFF. The CDR3 DNA reads as TGTGCCAGCAGCTTCCAAGCGGGAGGGGGTAATGAGCAGTTCTTC.

On this clonotype itself: A read error may explain this, as a much larger clone is one base away. The chain is built from TRBV5-1 and TRBJ2-5, with no clear D. The CDR3 is made up of 11 amino acids. Per germline, CDR1 SGHRS and CDR2 YFSETQ. The V gene lost 5 bases and the J gene lost 5 bases, with 7 bases spanning the gap. The CDR3 nucleotides are TGCGCCAGCAGGAGCGTGGAGACCCAGTACTTC. Its protein is CASRSVETQYF.

This clonotype was found many times. This rearrangement joins TRBV20-1 to TRBJ2-3, with 13 nucleotides matching TRBD2. The CDR3 sequence is 13 residues long. Germline assignment: CDR1 DFQATT and CDR2 SNEGSKA (reference sequence). CDR3 sequence reads: CSRTSGSADTQYF. The CDR3 nucleotides are TGCAGCCGGACTAGCGGGAGTGCAGATACGCAGTATTTT.

In this sample, this clonotype turned up many times. An end of the junction does not agree with germline; a read error may underlie this. This sequence joins TRBV7-7 and TRBJ2-5; TRBD2 is a possible D gene (5 bases). CDR1 SSHAT and CDR2 FNYEAQ come from the germline V gene (reference sequence). The CDR3 covers 15 residues. CDR3 bases: TGTGCTAGCAGCTTAGCCGGACGGGAACAAGAGACCCAGTACTTC. Translating it yields CASSLAGREQETQYF.

This clonotype was recorded many times. This sequence joins TRBV7-9 and TRBJ2-2; no clear D. This CDR3 is 11 amino acids long. The V gene's germline CDR1 is SEHNR and CDR2 FQNEAQ (reference sequence). With 4 bases removed from V and 6 bases from J, the gap between germline ends came to 3 bases. The CDR3 is CASSYSGELFF. DNA of the CDR3: TGTGCCAGCAGCTATTCCGGGGAGCTGTTTTTT. The whole variable domain, remainder taken from reference TRBV7-9 and TRBJ2-2, is DTGVSQNPRHKITKRGQNVTFRCDPISEHNRLYWYRQTLGQGPEFLTYFQNEAQLEKSRLLSDRFSAERPKGSFSTLEIQRTEQGDSAMYLCASSYSGELFFGEGSRLTVL.

This clonotype was seen a handful of times. The chain couples TRBV27 to TRBJ2-7; possibly TRBD1 or TRBD2 for D (7 bases each). In germline, CDR1 is MNHEY, CDR2 SMNVEV (reference sequence). V lost 6 bases and J 6 bases, leaving 12 bases between the germline ends. CDR3 size: 12 residues. The CDR3 reads CASRGGTAEQYF. In DNA, the CDR3 is TGTGCCAGCAGGGGGGGGACAGCCGAGCAGTACTTC.

This clonotype showed up many times. The chain employs TRBV5-1 and TRBJ2-7, with 11 bases identical to TRBD2. The CDR3 totals 15 residues. Germline values: CDR1 SGHRS, CDR2 YFSETQ. With 2 bases clipped from V and 4 bases from J, the junction kept 5 bases outside the gene matches. The CDR3 here is CASSFTSGSSYEQYF. Written as DNA, the CDR3 is TGCGCCAGCAGCTTCACTAGCGGGAGCTCTTACGAGCAGTACTTC.

This clonotype appeared many times. The germline gene is not matched at one end of the junction; a read error may be the cause. The V call is TRBV12-3 or TRBV12-4, the J call TRBJ2-2; perhaps D is TRBD1 or TRBD2 (6 bases each). The CDR3 extends over 18 amino acids. CDR3 DNA sequence: TGTGCCAGCAGTTCGTCGGTCCCGCGGAGGGGGAACGCCGGGGAGCTGTTTTTT. It specifies CASSSSVPRRGNAGELFF.